These 8 T cell receptor beta chains share one sample of origin, sequenced in a study of control samples from healthy donors and cancer patients. Profiled with immunoSEQ multiplex PCR; TCRdb holds only in-frame clones, not every one. The sample includes approximately 98,000 clones, 82% of them seen just once. Input material: blood. The origin of the receptors is a man aged 18-30 years in good health.

The rearrangement joins TRBV2 to TRBJ1-2; D possibly corresponds to TRBD1 (5 bases). This CDR3 region has 12 residues. V lost 3 bases to trimming and J lost 9 bases, with 11 bases between them. Germline V CDR1 and CDR2: SNHLY, FYNNEI. In DNA form, the CDR3 reads TGTGCCAGCAGTGAGGGGGGGAGTAGCTACACCTTC. This encodes CASSEGGSSYTF. Using reference TRBV2 and TRBJ1-2 for the parts outside the CDR3, the full variable domain is EPEVTQTPSHQVTQMGQEVILRCVPISNHLYFYWYRQILGQKVEFLVSFYNNEISEKSEIFDDQFSVERPDGSNFTLKIRSTKLEDSAMYFCASSEGGSSYTFGSGTRLTVV.

The gene calls are TRBV19 and TRBJ1-1; D gene unclear. Germline lookup yields CDR1 LNHDA and CDR2 SQIVND (reference sequence). V was clipped by 7 bases and J by 6 bases, with 24 bases between them. The CDR3 spans 16 residues. CDR3 residues: CASTVAPSTVIPEAFF. The CDR3 bases are TGTGCCAGTACGGTTGCCCCCTCGACGGTTATCCCTGAAGCTTTCTTT.

Only one count was recorded for this clone. The chain combines TRBV28 with TRBJ1-2, with TRBD1 as a possible D gene (6 bases). Germline loops: CDR1 MDHEN, CDR2 SYDVKM. The CDR3 contains 16 residues. V lost 7 bases, J lost 4 bases, and 22 bases lay in between. The CDR3 spells CASKGTGGPLGYGYTF. CDR3 DNA: TGTGCCAGCAAGGGCACCGGGGGGCCGCTTGGCTATGGCTACACCTTC.

The chain uses TRBV25-1 and TRBJ1-1; tentatively, D is TRBD1 (5 bases). The CDR3 extends over 17 amino acids. In germline, CDR1 is MGHDK, CDR2 SYGVNS. The V end was cut by 2 bases, the J end by 2 bases, with 18 bases between. CDR3 region: CASSEQGVDGFNTEAFF. CDR3 coding DNA: TGTGCCAGCAGTGAACAAGGGGTCGACGGTTTCAACACTGAAGCTTTCTTT. Complete variable domain (other parts from reference TRBV25-1 and TRBJ1-1): EADIYQTPRYLVIGTGKKITLECSQTMGHDKMYWYQQDPGMELHLIHYSYGVNSTEKGDLSSESTVSRIRTEHFPLTLESARPSHTSQYLCASSEQGVDGFNTEAFFGQGTRLTVV.

A note on this clone: The sample contains more than one DNA sequence encoding this CDR3. J is TRBJ2-1 and V is TRBV15, with 11 positions matching TRBD2. This CDR3 contains 17 residues. The V segment lost 0 bases and the J segment 8 bases; nucleotides outside the gene matches: 9. The germline CDR1 and CDR2 sequences are LNHNV and YYDKDF (reference sequence). CDR3 protein: CATSREPGLAVQYEQFF. The CDR3 nucleotides read TGTGCCACCAGCAGAGAGCCGGGACTAGCGGTACAATATGAGCAGTTCTTC.

V usage is TRBV12-3 or TRBV12-4 and J usage is TRBJ2-5; D is uncertain. The CDR3 runs to 12 residues. V dropped 1 base and J dropped 5 bases, with 5 bases sitting between them. The CDR3 region is CASSLGLETQYF. The CDR3 DNA reads as TGTGCCAGCAGTTTAGGACTGGAGACCCAGTACTTC.

This clone was observed a few times. This sequence joins TRBV5-4 and TRBJ2-6; D perhaps matches TRBD1 (6 bases). CDR1 SGHNT and CDR2 YYREEE come from the germline V gene (reference sequence). V dropped 4 bases and J dropped 4 bases, with 12 bases sitting between them. This CDR3 is 15 amino acids long. The CDR3: CASSRDRPGANVLTF. The DNA for the CDR3 is TGTGCCAGCAGCCGCGACAGGCCAGGGGCCAACGTCCTGACTTTC.

The chain couples TRBV24-1 to TRBJ2-5; D is perhaps TRBD2 (7 bases). CDR1 is KGHDR and CDR2 is SFDVKD in the germline V gene. The CDR3 runs to 13 residues. Trimming took off 7 bases at V and 4 bases at J, with 12 bases between the two ends. Written as DNA, the CDR3 is TGTGCCACCAGGAGCCGGGGGGCAGAGACCCAGTACTTC. Protein: CATRSRGAETQYF.